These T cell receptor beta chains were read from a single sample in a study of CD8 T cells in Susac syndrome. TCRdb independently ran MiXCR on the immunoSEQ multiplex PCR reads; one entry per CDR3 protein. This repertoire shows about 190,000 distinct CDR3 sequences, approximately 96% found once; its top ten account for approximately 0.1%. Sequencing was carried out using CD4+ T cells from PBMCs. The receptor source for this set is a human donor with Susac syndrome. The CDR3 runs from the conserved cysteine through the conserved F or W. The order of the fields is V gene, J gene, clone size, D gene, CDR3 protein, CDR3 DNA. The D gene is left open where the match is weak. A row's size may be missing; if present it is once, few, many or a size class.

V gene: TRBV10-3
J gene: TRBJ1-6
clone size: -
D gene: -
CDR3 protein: CAIRDPPATLHF
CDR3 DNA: TGTGCCATCAGAGACCCTCCAGCGACCCTCCACTTT

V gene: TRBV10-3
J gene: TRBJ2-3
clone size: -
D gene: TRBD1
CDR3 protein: CAINPGQGVADTQYF
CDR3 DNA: TGTGCCATCAATCCGGGACAGGGGGTGGCGGATACGCAGTATTTT

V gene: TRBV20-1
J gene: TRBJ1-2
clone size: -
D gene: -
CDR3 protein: CSPSGETFGYTF
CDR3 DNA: TGCAGTCCCTCAGGGGAGACATTTGGCTACACCTTC

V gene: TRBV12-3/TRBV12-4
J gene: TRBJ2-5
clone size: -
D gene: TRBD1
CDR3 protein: CASSLTGGKETQYF
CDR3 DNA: TGTGCCAGCAGTTTGACAGGGGGAAAAGAGACCCAGTACTTC

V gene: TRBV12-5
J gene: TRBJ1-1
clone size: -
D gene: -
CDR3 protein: CASGPRGTEAFF
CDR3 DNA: TGTGCTAGTGGTCCCCGGGGGACTGAAGCTTTCTTT

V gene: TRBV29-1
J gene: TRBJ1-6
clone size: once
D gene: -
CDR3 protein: CSVSSSDNSPLHF
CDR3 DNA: TGCAGCGTTTCTTCGAGCGATAATTCACCCCTCCACTTT

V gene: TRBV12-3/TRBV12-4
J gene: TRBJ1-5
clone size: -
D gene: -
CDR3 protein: CASTRGGFQPQHF
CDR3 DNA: TGTGCCAGCACCAGGGGCGGATTTCAGCCCCAGCATTTT

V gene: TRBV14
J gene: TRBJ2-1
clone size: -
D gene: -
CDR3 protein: CASSQDGGVYNEQFF
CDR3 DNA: TGTGCCAGCAGCCAAGATGGAGGGGTCTACAATGAGCAGTTCTTC

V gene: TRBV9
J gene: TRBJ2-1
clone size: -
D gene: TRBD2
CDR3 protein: CASSPGAGGLLPEQFF
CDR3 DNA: TGTGCCAGCAGCCCAGGGGCGGGGGGGCTGTTGCCTGAGCAGTTCTTC

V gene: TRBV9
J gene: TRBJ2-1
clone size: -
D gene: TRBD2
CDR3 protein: CASTVGASGGNEQFF
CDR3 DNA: TGTGCCAGCACCGTAGGAGCTAGCGGGGGTAATGAGCAGTTCTTC

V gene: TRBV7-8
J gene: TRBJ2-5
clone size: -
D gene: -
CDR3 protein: CASSLADSAADQYF
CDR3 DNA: TGTGCCAGCAGCTTAGCGGATAGCGCGGCCGACCAGTACTTC

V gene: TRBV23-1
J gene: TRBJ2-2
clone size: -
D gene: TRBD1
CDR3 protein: CASSLPGQMNTGELFF
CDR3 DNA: TGCGCCAGCAGCCTACCGGGACAGATGAACACCGGGGAGCTGTTTTTT

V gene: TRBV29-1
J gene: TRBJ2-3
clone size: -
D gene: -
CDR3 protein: CSATRAVADTQYF
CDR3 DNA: TGCAGCGCGACCCGCGCGGTCGCAGATACGCAGTATTTT

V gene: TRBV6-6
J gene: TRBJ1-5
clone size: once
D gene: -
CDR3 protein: CATSLGRGAGQPQHF
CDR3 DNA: TGTGCCACCTCTTTGGGAAGGGGAGCGGGTCAGCCCCAGCATTTT

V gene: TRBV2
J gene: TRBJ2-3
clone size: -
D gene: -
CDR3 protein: CASREVNTQYF
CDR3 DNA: TGTGCCAGCAGGGAGGTCAATACGCAGTATTTT

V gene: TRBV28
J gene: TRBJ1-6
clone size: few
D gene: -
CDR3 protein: CASSFGSPLHF
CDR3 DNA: TGTGCCAGCAGTTTCGGATCACCCCTCCACTTT

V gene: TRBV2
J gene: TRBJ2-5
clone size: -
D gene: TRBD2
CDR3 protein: CASSEGLAGTQYF
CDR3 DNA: TGTGCCAGCAGTGAGGGACTAGCGGGGACCCAGTACTTC

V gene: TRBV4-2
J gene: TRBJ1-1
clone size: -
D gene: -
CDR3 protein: CASSKTPDEAFF
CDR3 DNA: TGTGCCAGCAGCAAGACCCCAGATGAAGCTTTCTTT

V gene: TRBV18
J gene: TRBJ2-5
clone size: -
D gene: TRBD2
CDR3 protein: CASSPLGGARETQYF
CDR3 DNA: TGTGCCAGCTCACCTCTCGGGGGGGCCCGTGAGACCCAGTACTTC

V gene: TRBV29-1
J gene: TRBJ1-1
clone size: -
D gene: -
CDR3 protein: CSVRGRWGTEAFF
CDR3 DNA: TGCAGCGTCAGGGGCCGGTGGGGGACTGAAGCTTTCTTT

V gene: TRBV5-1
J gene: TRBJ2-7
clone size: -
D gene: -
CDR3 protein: CASSLGQGREQYF
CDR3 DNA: TGCGCCAGCAGCTTGGGTCAGGGGCGCGAGCAGTACTTC

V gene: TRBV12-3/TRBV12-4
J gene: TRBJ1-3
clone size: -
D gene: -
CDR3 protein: CASSSQGTGNTIYF
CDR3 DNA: TGTGCCAGCAGTTCCCAGGGTACTGGAAACACCATATATTTT

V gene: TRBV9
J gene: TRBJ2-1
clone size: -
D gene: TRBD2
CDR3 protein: CASRRLAGGDYNEQFF
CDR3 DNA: TGTGCCAGCAGGCGACTAGCGGGGGGGGATTACAATGAGCAGTTCTTC

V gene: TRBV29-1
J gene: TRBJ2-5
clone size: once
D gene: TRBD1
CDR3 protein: CSVEGQGRETQYF
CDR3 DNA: TGCAGCGTAGAAGGACAGGGAAGAGAGACCCAGTACTTC

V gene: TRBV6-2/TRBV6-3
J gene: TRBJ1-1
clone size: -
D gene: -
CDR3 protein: CASREVWNTEAFF
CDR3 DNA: TGTGCCAGCAGAGAAGTCTGGAACACTGAAGCTTTCTTT

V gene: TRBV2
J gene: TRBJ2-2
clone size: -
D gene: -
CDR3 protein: CASSRGPWSGELFF
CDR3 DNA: TGTGCCAGCAGTCGGGGGCCCTGGTCGGGGGAGCTGTTTTTT

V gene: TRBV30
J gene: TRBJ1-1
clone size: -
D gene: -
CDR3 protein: CAWNPDVHTEAFF
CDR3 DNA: TGTGCCTGGAATCCAGACGTACACACTGAAGCTTTCTTT

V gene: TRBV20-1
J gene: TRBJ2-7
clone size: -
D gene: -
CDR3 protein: CSAIITYEQYF
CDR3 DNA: TGCAGTGCTATCATTACCTACGAGCAGTACTTC

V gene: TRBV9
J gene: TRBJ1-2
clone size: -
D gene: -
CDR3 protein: CASSSAGGYTF
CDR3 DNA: TGTGCCAGCAGCTCCGCGGGGGGCTACACCTTC

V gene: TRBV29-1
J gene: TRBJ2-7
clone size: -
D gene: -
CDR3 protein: CSVAIRPQGYEQYF
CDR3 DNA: TGCAGCGTTGCGATCCGGCCTCAGGGCTACGAGCAGTACTTC

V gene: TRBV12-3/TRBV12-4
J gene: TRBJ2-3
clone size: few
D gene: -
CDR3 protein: CASSLARSTDTQYF
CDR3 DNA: TGTGCCAGCAGTTTAGCCAGGAGCACAGATACGCAGTATTTT

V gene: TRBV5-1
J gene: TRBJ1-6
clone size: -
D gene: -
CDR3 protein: CASSLAQENSPLHF
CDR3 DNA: TGCGCCAGCAGCTTGGCACAGGAAAATTCACCCCTCCACTTT

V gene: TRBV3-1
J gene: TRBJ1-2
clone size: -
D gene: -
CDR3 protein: CASSQEANYGYTF
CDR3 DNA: TGTGCCAGCAGCCAAGAAGCTAACTATGGCTACACCTTC

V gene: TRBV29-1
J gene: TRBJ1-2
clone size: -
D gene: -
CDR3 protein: CSVRLQGAYGYTF
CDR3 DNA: TGCAGCGTCAGACTACAGGGCGCCTATGGCTACACCTTC

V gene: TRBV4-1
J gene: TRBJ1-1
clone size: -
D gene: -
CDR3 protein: CASSRDRITGQAFF
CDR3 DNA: TGCGCCAGCAGCCGAGATCGGATAACCGGACAAGCTTTCTTT

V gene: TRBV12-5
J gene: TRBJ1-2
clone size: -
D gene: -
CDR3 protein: CASGLFPGSYGYTF
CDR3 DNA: TGTGCTAGTGGTTTGTTTCCGGGCTCCTATGGCTACACCTTC

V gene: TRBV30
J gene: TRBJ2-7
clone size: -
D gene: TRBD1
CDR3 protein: CAWRAGQGQAYEQYF
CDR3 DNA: TGTGCCTGGAGAGCAGGACAGGGGCAAGCGTACGAGCAGTACTTC

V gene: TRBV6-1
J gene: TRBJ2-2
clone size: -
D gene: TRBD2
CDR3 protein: CASRIDWRGTTGELFF
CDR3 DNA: TGTGCCAGCAGGATCGACTGGCGGGGGACCACCGGGGAGCTGTTTTTT

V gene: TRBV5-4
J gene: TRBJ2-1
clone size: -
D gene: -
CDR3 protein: CASSSGQEQFF
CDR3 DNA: TGTGCCAGCAGCAGCGGACAGGAGCAGTTCTTC

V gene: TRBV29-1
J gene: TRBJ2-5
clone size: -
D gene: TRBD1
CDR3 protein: CSVATGGQETQYF
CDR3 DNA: TGCAGCGTCGCGACAGGGGGCCAAGAGACCCAGTACTTC

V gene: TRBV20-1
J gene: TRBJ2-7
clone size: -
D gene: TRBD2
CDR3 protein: CSARSGTSGGSYEQYF
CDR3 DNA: TGCAGTGCTAGATCTGGGACTAGCGGGGGATCCTACGAGCAGTACTTC

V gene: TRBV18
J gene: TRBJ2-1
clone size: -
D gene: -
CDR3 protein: CASSPVPDYNEQFF
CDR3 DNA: TGTGCCAGCTCACCTGTACCCGACTACAATGAGCAGTTCTTC

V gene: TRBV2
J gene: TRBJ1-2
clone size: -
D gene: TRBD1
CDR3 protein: CASRDRVLGYTF
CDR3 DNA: TGTGCCAGCAGAGACAGGGTTTTGGGCTACACCTTC

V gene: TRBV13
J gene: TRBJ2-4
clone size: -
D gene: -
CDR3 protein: CASSFRGAIQYF
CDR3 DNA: TGTGCCAGCAGTTTTCGTGGGGCAATTCAGTACTTC

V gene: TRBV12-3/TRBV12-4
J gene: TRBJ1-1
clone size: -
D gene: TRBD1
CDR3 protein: CASSSMTGWYAEAFF
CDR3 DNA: TGTGCCAGCAGCTCCATGACAGGGTGGTACGCTGAAGCTTTCTTT

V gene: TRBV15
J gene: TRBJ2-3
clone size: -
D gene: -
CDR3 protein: CATSRTDTQYF
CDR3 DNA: TGTGCCACCAGCAGGACAGATACGCAGTATTTT

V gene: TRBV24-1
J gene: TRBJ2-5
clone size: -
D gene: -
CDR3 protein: CATSSSGGTQYF
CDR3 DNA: TGTGCCACCAGTTCCTCAGGTGGGACCCAGTACTTC

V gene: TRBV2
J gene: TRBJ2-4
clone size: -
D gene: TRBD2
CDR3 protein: CASSEWGGTQGVKNIQYF
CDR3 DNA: TGTGCCAGCAGTGAATGGGGAGGGACCCAAGGTGTCAAAAACATTCAGTACTTC

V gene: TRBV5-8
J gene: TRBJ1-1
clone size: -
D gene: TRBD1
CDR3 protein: CASSLGDRANTEAFF
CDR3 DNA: TGTGCCAGCAGCTTGGGGGACAGGGCGAACACTGAAGCTTTCTTT

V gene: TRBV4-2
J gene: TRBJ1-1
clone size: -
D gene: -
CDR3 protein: CASSRDRILSF
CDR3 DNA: TGTGCCAGCAGCCGCGACAGGATACTAAGTTTT

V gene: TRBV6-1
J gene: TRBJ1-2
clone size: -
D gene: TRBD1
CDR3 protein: CASSLLGQGTNYGYTF
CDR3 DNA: TGTGCCAGCAGCCTGCTTGGACAGGGAACTAACTATGGCTACACCTTC